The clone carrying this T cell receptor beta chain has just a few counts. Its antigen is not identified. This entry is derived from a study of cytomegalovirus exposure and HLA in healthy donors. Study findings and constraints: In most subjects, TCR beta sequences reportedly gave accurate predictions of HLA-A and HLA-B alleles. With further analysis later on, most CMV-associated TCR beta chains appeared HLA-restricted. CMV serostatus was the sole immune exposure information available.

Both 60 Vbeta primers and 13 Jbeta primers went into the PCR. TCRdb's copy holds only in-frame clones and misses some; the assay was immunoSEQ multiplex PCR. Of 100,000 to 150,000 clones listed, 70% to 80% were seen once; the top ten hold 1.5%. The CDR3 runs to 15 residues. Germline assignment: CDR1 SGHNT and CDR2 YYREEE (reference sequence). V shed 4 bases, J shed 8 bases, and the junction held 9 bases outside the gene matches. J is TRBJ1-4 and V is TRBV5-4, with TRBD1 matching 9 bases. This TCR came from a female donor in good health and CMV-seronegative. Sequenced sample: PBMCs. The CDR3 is CASSPQQGAEEKLFF. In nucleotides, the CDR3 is TGTGCCAGCAGCCCCCAACAGGGGGCAGAGGAAAAACTGTTTTTT. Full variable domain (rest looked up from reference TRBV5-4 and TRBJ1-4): ETGVTQSPTHLIKTRGQQVTLRCSSQSGHNTVSWYQQALGQGPQFIFQYYREEENGRGNFPPRFSGLQFPNYSSELNVNALELDDSALYLCASSPQQGAEEKLFFGSGTQLSVL.